The source of this TCR beta chain is a study of T cell responses to AZD1222 COVID-19 vaccine. The CDR3 runs to 14 residues. Germline assignment: CDR1 KGHSH and CDR2 LQKENI. V was pared by 2 bases and J by 3 bases, with 11 bases between. Libraries were prepared by immunoSEQ multiplex PCR; TCRdb keeps only in-frame clonotypes and omits some of them. The data contain fewer than 90,000 clones, just over 90% of them singletons. Sequencing was performed on peripheral blood, taken 28 days after the second AZD1222 dose. The origin of this receptor is an adult who received the AZD1222 COVID-19 vaccine. The rearrangement uses TRBV18 and TRBJ2-7, with a weak D call TRBD1 (6 bases). CDR3 residues: CASSPKGVSYEQYF. CDR3 DNA: TGTGCCAGCTCACCAAAGGGGGTCAGCTACGAGCAGTACTTC.